This T cell receptor (beta chain) is from a study of blood T cell repertoires in COVID-19. Study summary: PBMCs, B-cell-depleted T cells, or T cells were the source of the cDNA or gDNA that made up the material.

The protocol was immunoSEQ multiplex PCR, while the TCRdb copy is restricted to in-frame clones and leaves out a portion. Counted here are fewer than 200,000 clones, around 87% occurring once; the ten biggest clones make up approximately 13%. Germline V gene lookup returns CDR1 SNHLY and CDR2 FYNNEI. CDR3 length: 16 residues. V was shortened by 1 base and J by 6 bases, with 18 bases between the two germline ends. The chain links TRBV2 to TRBJ1-2; possible D gene TRBD1, 6 bases. The sequenced sample consisted of peripheral blood. This sequence originates from a woman aged 65 to 85 with COVID-19, enrolled during active disease. CDR3 sequence reads: CASSEGGQQGLDGYTF. The DNA of the CDR3 is TGTGCCAGCAGTGAAGGGGGCCAACAGGGCTTAGATGGCTACACCTTC. Complete variable domain (other parts from reference TRBV2 and TRBJ1-2): EPEVTQTPSHQVTQMGQEVILRCVPISNHLYFYWYRQILGQKVEFLVSFYNNEISEKSEIFDDQFSVERPDGSNFTLKIRSTKLEDSAMYFCASSEGGQQGLDGYTFGSGTRLTVV.